Each of the 13 T cell receptor beta chains below was sequenced from the same sample in a study of T cells after yellow fever vaccination. MiXCR was run by TCRdb on the 5' RACE reads, yielding one entry per CDR3 protein. Of about 120,000 distinct CDR3 sequences in the sample, 8% to 10% were seen once. The material was CD8+ T cells sorted from PBMCs, obtained on the day of the yellow fever booster vaccination. The source is a man between 18 and 35 years old who received the YFV17D yellow fever vaccine.

The chain uses TRBV12-3 or TRBV12-4 and TRBJ1-1; TRBD1 is a possible D gene (6 bases). The germline V and J ends were trimmed by 3 bases and 5 bases, with 13 bases remaining between them. The CDR3 is made up of 14 amino acids. The CDR3 DNA reads as TGTGCCAGCAGTTTTATCAGGGGCGGAACTGAAGCTTTCTTT. It translates to CASSFIRGGTEAFF.

This chain uses TRBV4-1 with TRBJ2-7; a possible D gene is TRBD1 (5 bases). The CDR3 is 15 amino acids. The V gene's germline CDR1 is MGHRA and CDR2 YSYEKL. The germline V and J ends were trimmed by 0 bases and 6 bases, with 15 bases remaining between them. The CDR3 DNA reads as TGCGCCAGCAGCCAAGATTCGGGCAGGGTGGGCGAGCAGTACTTC. It encodes CASSQDSGRVGEQYF.

This clonotype was seen repeatedly, ten times or more. The chain uses TRBV5-1 and TRBJ2-7; the D gene could be TRBD1 or TRBD2 (5 bases each). V was clipped by 4 bases and J by 1 base, with 15 bases between them. The CDR3 runs 15 residues. The germline CDR1 and CDR2 sequences are SGHRS and YFSETQ. The CDR3 loop is CASSHGTAESYEQYF. In DNA form, the CDR3 reads TGCGCCAGCAGCCATGGGACGGCCGAATCCTACGAGCAGTACTTC.

V usage is TRBV4-1 and J usage is TRBJ2-2; D gene uncertain. This CDR3 spans 12 amino acids. CDR1 is MGHRA and CDR2 is YSYEKL in the germline V gene. V was clipped by 4 bases and J by 7 bases, with 7 bases between them. CDR3 DNA: TGCGCCAGCAGCCGAGTCCTCGGGGAGCTGTTTTTT. Its protein product is CASSRVLGELFF.

V and J are TRBV28 and TRBJ2-5; 11 positions match TRBD1. Per germline, CDR1 MDHEN and CDR2 SYDVKM. This CDR3 spans 16 amino acids. After removal of 3 bases from V and 2 bases from J, the junction contained 5 bases not matched to a gene. CDR3 DNA: TGTGCCAGCAGTTTGGGACAGGGGGTCGGGCAAGAGACCCAGTACTTC. It translates to CASSLGQGVGQETQYF.

The V gene is TRBV29-1, the J gene TRBJ2-5; 7 nucleotides line up with TRBD1. Trimming cost V 3 bases and J 3 bases; bases outside gene matches: 4. CDR1 is SQVTM and CDR2 is ANQGSEA in the germline V gene. The length of the CDR3 is 13 residues. The CDR3 protein is CSVEGDSEETQYF. The CDR3, as DNA: TGCAGCGTTGAGGGGGACAGTGAAGAGACCCAGTACTTC.

This clonotype was found a few times. This chain uses TRBV28 with TRBJ2-5; D might be TRBD1 (6 bases). The germline CDR1 and CDR2 sequences are MDHEN and SYDVKM. V was shortened by 8 bases and J by 4 bases, with 20 bases between the two germline ends. CDR3 length equals 15 residues. DNA for the CDR3: TGTGCCAGCCGCCCCCGGGACACCTTCGGAGAGACCCAGTACTTC. This translates into CASRPRDTFGETQYF.

In DNA, the CDR3 is TGTGCCAGCAGGAGTAGACAGATCGAAACGACCGGCACTGAAGCTTTCTTT. This translates into CASRSRQIETTGTEAFF. The chain links TRBV12-3 or TRBV12-4 to TRBJ1-1; weak D call: TRBD1 (5 bases). Trimming cost V 6 bases and J 4 bases, with 24 bases left between them. The CDR3 extends over 17 amino acids.

The chain uses TRBV12-3 or TRBV12-4 and TRBJ2-5; 10 bases fit TRBD2. V shed 3 bases and J 5 bases; nucleotides not matched to a gene: 12. The CDR3 runs 17 residues. The CDR3 protein is CASSLPRTSGVSETQYF. CDR3 nucleotide sequence: TGTGCCAGCAGTTTGCCGAGAACTAGCGGGGTTTCGGAGACCCAGTACTTC.

The table lists this clonotype with many counts. The V gene is TRBV25-1, the J gene TRBJ2-3; D is undetermined. The germline V and J ends were trimmed by 5 bases and 2 bases, with 8 bases remaining between them. The CDR3 totals 13 residues. Germline-derived CDR1 and CDR2 are MGHDK and SYGVNS. The CDR3 nucleotides are TGTGCCAGCAGTTACACAAACACAGATACGCAGTATTTT. The encoded protein is CASSYTNTDTQYF. Based on the CDR3 plus reference TRBV25-1 and TRBJ2-3, the full variable domain is EADIYQTPRYLVIGTGKKITLECSQTMGHDKMYWYQQDPGMELHLIHYSYGVNSTEKGDLSSESTVSRIRTEHFPLTLESARPSHTSQYLCASSYTNTDTQYFGPGTRLTVL.

This clonotype was seen only a few times. V is TRBV15 and J is TRBJ2-3, with D unclear. The length of the CDR3 is 13 residues. Trimming removed 5 bases at V and 5 bases at J, with 11 bases between. CDR1 LNHNV and CDR2 YYDKDF come from the germline V gene (reference sequence). In nucleotides, the CDR3 is TGTGCCACCAGCGACCGCTTGATAGATACGCAGTATTTT. Protein product: CATSDRLIDTQYF.

V gene TRBV20-1 combines with J gene TRBJ2-7; either TRBD1 or TRBD2 may supply D (5 bases each). Germline CDR1 DFQATT, CDR2 SNEGSKA (reference sequence). Trimming removed 3 bases from V and 0 bases from J, with 21 bases in between. The CDR3 spans 17 residues. The DNA for the CDR3 is TGCAGTGCTAGGGGAACAGGAGGAGTGTTCAACTCCTACGAGCAGTACGTC. Protein: CSARGTGGVFNSYEQYV.

V gene TRBV6-1 combines with J gene TRBJ2-7; D is unclear. Trimming removed 6 bases from V and 4 bases from J, with 13 bases in between. The CDR3 sequence is 13 residues long. Germline V gene lookup returns CDR1 MNHNS and CDR2 SASEGT. The CDR3 loop reads CASRPSGPYEQYF. For the CDR3, the DNA is TGTGCCAGCAGGCCATCAGGTCCATACGAGCAGTACTTC.